This T cell receptor beta chain was recorded in a study of T-cell reconstitution after alpha-beta-depleted transplantation in children. This clonotype was recorded many times. Antigen unknown. Germline CDR1 SQVTM, CDR2 ANQGSEA. The CDR3 extends over 12 amino acids. Trimming took 6 bases from V and 9 from J, leaving 15 bases between them. The authors prepared the TCRbeta library with unique molecular identifiers. TCRdb reprocessed the PCR reads with MiXCR, giving one entry per CDR3 protein. The sample has roughly 100,000 distinct CDR3 sequences, 4.5% to 7.5% seen once; the top ten hold roughly 5.5%. Notes on the study in general: Hyperexpanded clones declined; after one year, newly produced T cells mostly supplied diversity.

This chain uses TRBV29-1 with TRBJ2-1; maybe TRBD2 (7 bases). The clonotype originates from a female patient younger than 10 who had a stem cell transplant for Fanconi anemia, so the T cells may come from the graft donor. The sample here was PBMCs, mostly from graft donor cells, taken 60 days after TCRalphabeta/CD19-depleted stem cell transplant. The CDR3 region has the DNA TGCAGCGTCAACTGGGGAGGGGGTGAGCAGTTCTTC. This codes for CSVNWGGGEQFF.